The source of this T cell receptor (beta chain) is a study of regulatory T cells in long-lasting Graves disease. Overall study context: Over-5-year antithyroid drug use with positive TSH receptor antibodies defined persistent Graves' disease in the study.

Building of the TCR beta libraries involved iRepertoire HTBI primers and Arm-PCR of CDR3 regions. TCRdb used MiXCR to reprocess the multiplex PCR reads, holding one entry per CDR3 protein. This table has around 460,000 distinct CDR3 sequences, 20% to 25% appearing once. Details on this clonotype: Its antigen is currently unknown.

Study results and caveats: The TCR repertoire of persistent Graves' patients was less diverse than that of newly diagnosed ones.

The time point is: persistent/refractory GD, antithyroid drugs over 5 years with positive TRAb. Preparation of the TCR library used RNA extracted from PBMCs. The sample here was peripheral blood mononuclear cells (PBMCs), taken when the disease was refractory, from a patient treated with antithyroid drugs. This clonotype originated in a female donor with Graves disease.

In nucleotides, the CDR3 is TGTGCCAGCAGCGTAGCGACAGACTATGGCTACACCTTC. This translates into CASSVATDYGYTF. This chain uses TRBV9 with TRBJ1-2; TRBD1 is a possible D gene (5 bases). This CDR3 has 13 residues. Germline assignment: CDR1 SGDLS and CDR2 YYNGEE. V was trimmed by 0 bases and J by 3 bases, leaving 6 bases between them.